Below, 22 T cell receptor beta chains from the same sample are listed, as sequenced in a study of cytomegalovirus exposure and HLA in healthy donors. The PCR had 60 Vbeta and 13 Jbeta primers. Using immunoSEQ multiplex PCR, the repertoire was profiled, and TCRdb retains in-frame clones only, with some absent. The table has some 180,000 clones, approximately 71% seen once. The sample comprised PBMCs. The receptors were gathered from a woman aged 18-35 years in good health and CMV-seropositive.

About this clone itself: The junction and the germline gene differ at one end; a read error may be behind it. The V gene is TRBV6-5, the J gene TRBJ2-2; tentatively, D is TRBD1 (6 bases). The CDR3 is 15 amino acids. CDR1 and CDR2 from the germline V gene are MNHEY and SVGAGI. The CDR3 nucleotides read TGTGCCAGCAGGGGGTCTGGTAGGGACACCGGAGAGCTGTTTTTT. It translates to CASRGSGRDTGELFF.

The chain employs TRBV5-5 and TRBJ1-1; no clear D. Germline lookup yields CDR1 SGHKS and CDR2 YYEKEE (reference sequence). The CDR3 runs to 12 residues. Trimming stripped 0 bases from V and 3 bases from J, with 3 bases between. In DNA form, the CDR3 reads TGTGCCAGCAGCTTGGCCGACACTGAAGCTTTCTTT. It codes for CASSLADTEAFF.

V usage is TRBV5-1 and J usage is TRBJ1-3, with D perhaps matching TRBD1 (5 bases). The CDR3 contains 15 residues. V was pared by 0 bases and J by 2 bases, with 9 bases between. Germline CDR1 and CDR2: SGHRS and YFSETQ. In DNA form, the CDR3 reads TGCGCCAGCAGCTTGGCGGGGGGTACTGGAAACACCATATATTTT. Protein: CASSLAGGTGNTIYF.

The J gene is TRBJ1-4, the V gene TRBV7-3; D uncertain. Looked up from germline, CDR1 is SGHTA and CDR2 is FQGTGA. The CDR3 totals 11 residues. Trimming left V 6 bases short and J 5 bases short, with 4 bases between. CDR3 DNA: TGTGCCAGCAGTCGGAATGAAAAACTGTTTTTT. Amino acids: CASSRNEKLFF.

The chain's CDR3 is CASSLSYSRTGNEQFF. The CDR3, as DNA: TGTGCCAGCAGCTTAAGCTACTCCCGGACAGGGAATGAGCAGTTCTTC. This chain connects TRBV7-2 to TRBJ2-1; 8 positions agree with TRBD1. Trimming took 2 bases from V and 7 from J; bases not matched to a gene: 10. Germline V CDR1 and CDR2: SGHTA, FQGNSA. The CDR3 length is 16 residues.

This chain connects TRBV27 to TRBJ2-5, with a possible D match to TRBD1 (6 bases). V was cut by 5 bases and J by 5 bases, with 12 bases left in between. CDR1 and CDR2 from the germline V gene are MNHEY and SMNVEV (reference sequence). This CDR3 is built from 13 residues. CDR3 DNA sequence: TGTGCCAGCAGTGAACAGGGTATGGAGACCCAGTACTTC. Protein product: CASSEQGMETQYF.

CDR3 DNA: TGTGCTAGTGGCATTGCCCCCACCCCCACCCGGACAGCGCTCCTCGGAGTTTACACCTTC. It is translated as CASGIAPTPTRTALLGVYTF. The chain carries TRBV12-5 and TRBJ1-2, with D perhaps matching TRBD1 (6 bases). Trimming shortened V by 6 bases and J by 11 bases, and 40 bases separated the two germline ends. CDR3 length equals 20 residues. CDR1 and CDR2 from the germline V gene are LGHNT and FRNRAP.

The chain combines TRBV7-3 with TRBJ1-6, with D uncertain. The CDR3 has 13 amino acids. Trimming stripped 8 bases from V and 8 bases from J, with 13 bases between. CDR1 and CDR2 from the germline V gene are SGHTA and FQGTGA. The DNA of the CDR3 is TGTGCCAGCGGGCGGGTTCGGGATTCACCCCTCCACTTT. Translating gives CASGRVRDSPLHF. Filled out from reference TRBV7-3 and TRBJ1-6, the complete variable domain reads GAGVSQTPSNKVTEKGKYVELRCDPISGHTALYWYRQSLGQGPEFLIYFQGTGAADDSGLPNDRFFAVRPEGSVSTLKIQRTERGDSAVYLCASGRVRDSPLHFGNGTRLTVT.

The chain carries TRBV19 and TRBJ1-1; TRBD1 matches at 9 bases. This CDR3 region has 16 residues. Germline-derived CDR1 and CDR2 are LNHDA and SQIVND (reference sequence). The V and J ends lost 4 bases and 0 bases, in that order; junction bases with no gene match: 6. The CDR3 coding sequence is TGTGCCAGTAGTAAGGGACAGGGAAGGGTGAACACTGAAGCTTTCTTT. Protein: CASSKGQGRVNTEAFF.

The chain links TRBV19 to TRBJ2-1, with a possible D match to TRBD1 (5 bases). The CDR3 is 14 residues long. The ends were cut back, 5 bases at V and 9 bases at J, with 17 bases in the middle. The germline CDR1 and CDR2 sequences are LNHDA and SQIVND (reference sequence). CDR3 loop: CASSPTAGWSEQFF. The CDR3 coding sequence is TGTGCCAGTAGTCCCACGGCAGGGTGGAGTGAGCAGTTCTTC.

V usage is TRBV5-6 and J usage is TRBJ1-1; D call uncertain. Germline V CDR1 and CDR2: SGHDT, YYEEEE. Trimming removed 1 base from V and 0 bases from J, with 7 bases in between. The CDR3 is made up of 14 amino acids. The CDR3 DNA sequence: TGTGCCAGCAGCTTGTTTCAGGTGAACACTGAAGCTTTCTTT. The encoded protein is CASSLFQVNTEAFF.

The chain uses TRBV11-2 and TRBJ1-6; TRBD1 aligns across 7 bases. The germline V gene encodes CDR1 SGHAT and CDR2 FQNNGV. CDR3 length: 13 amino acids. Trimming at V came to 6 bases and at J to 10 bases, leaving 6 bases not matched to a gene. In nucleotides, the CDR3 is TGTGCCAGCAGATTAACACAGGGGTCACCCCTCCACTTT. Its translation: CASRLTQGSPLHF.

The CDR3 coding sequence is TGTGCTAGTGGTTTGTCCGGGAACACTGAAGCTTTCTTT. Amino acids: CASGLSGNTEAFF. The chain uses TRBV12-5 and TRBJ1-1; D not certain. Trimming took 2 bases from V and 1 from J, leaving 5 bases between them. This CDR3 comprises 13 residues. The germline gives CDR1 LGHNT, CDR2 FRNRAP. The variable domain in full, with the rest retrieved from reference TRBV12-5 and TRBJ1-1, is DARVTQTPRHKVTEMGQEVTMRCQPILGHNTVFWYRQTMMQGLELLAYFRNRAPLDDSGMPKDRFSAEMPDATLATLKIQPSEPRDSAVYFCASGLSGNTEAFFGQGTRLTVV.

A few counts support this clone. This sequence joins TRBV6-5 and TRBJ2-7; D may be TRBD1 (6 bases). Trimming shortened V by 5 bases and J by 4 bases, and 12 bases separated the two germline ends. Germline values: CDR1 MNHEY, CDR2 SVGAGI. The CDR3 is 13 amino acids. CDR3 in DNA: TGTGCCAGCAGTGGATACAGGGTTTACGAGCAGTACTTC. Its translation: CASSGYRVYEQYF.

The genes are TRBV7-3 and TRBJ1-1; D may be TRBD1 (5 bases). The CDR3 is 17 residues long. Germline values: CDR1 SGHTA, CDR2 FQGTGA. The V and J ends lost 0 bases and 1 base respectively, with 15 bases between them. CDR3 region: CASSLTGGRQPNTEAFF. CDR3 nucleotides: TGTGCCAGCAGCTTAACGGGGGGAAGACAGCCGAACACTGAAGCTTTCTTT.

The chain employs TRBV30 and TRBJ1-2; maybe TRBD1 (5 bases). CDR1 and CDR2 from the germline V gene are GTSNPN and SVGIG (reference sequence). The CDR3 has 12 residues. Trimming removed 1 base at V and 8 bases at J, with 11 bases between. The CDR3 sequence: CAWSAQGLGYTF. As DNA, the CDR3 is TGTGCCTGGAGTGCCCAGGGTCTGGGCTACACCTTC.

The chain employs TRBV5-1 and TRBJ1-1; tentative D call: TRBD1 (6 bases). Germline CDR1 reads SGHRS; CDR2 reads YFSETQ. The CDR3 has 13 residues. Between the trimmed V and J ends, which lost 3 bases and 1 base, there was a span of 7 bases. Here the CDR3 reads CASSSQGNTEAFF. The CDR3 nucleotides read TGCGCCAGCAGCTCACAGGGGAACACTGAAGCTTTCTTT.

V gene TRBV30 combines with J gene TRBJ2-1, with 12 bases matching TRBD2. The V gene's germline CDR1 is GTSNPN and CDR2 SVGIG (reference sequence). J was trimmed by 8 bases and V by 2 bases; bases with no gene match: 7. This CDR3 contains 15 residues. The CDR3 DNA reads TGTGCCTGGAGTTCTAGCGGGGGGGCCTGGGATGAGCAGTTCTTC. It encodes CAWSSSGGAWDEQFF.

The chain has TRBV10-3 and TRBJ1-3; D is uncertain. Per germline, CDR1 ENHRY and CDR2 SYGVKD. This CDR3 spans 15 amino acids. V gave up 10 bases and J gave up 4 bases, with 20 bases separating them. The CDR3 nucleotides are TGTGCCACAACCTTAGACCTGAGGCCAGGAAACACCATATATTTT. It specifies CATTLDLRPGNTIYF.

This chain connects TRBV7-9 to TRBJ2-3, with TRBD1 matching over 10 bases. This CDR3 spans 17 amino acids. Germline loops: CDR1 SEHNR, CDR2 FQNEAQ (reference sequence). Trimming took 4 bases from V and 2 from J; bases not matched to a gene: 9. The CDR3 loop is CASSWDFGQGVTDTQYF. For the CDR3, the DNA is TGTGCCAGCAGCTGGGACTTTGGACAGGGGGTCACAGATACGCAGTATTTT. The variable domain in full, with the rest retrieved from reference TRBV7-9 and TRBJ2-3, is DTGVSQNPRHKITKRGQNVTFRCDPISEHNRLYWYRQTLGQGPEFLTYFQNEAQLEKSRLLSDRFSAERPKGSFSTLEIQRTEQGDSAMYLCASSWDFGQGVTDTQYFGPGTRLTVL.

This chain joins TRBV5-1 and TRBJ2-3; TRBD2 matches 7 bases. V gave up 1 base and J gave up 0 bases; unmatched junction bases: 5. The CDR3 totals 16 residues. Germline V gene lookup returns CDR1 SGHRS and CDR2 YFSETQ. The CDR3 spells CASSLQRGVSTDTQYF. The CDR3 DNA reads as TGCGCCAGCAGCTTGCAGCGGGGAGTCAGCACAGATACGCAGTATTTT.

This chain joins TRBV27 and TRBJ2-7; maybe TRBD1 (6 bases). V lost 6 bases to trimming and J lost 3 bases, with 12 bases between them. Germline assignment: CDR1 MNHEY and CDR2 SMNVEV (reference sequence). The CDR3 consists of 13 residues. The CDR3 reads CASRASGDYEQYF. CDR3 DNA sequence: TGTGCCAGCAGGGCTTCAGGGGACTACGAGCAGTACTTC.